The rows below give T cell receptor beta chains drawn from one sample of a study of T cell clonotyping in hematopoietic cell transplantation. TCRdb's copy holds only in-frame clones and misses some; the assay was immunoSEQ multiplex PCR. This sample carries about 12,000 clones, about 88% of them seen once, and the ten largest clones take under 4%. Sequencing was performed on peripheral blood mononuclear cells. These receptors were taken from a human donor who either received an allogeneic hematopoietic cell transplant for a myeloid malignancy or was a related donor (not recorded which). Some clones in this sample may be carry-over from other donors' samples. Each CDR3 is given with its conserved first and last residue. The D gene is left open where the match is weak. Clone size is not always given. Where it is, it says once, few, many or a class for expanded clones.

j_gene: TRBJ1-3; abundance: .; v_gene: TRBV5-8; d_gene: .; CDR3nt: TGTGCCAGCAGCTTTTATACTTCAGGGGTCTCTGGAAACACCATATATTTT; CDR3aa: CASSFYTSGVSGNTIYF
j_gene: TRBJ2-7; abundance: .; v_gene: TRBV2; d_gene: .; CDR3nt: TGTGCCAGCTCTAAGGGGGTTTCCTCCTACGAGCAGTACTTC; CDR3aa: CASSKGVSSYEQYF
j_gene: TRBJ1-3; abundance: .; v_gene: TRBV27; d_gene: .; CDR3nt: TGTGCCAGCAGTTCGGCAGGCTCTGGAAACACCATATATTTT; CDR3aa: CASSSAGSGNTIYF
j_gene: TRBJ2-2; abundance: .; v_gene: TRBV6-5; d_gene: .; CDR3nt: TGTGCCAGCAGTTACTCCGCCGGGGAGCTGTTTTTT; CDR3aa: CASSYSAGELFF
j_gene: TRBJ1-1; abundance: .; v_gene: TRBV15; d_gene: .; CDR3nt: TGTGCCACCAGCGGCGCAGGATGGAACACTGAAGCTTTCTTT; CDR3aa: CATSGAGWNTEAFF
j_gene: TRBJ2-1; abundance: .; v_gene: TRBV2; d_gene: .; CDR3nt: TGTGCCAGCAGTGATCCCCACTTAGGTCGGGGCTACAATGAGCAGTTCTTC; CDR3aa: CASSDPHLGRGYNEQFF
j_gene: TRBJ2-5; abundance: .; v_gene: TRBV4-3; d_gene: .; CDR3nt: TGCGCCAGCAGCCAAGATCACCCCCAAGAGACCCAGTACTTC; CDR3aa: CASSQDHPQETQYF
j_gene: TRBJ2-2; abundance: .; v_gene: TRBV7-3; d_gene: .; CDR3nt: TGTGCCAGCAGCCCCCAGGGGGGTTGGTCCGGGGAGCTGTTTTTT; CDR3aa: CASSPQGGWSGELFF
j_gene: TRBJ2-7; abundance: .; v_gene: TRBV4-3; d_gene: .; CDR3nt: TGCGCCAGCAGCCAAGACCGGGCAGGGCCTAAATACGAGCAGTACTTC; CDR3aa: CASSQDRAGPKYEQYF
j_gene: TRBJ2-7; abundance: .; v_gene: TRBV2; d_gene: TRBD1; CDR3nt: TGTGCCAGCAGCAGGACAGGGGGCGCGACCCTAAGGGGCGAGCAGTACTTC; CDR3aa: CASSRTGGATLRGEQYF
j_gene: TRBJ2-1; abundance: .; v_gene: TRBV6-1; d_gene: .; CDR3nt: TGTGCCAGCAGTGGTGACTTGTCCTACAATGAGCAGTTCTTC; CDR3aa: CASSGDLSYNEQFF
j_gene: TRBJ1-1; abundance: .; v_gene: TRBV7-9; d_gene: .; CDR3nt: TGTGCCAGCAGCCATAATCCGAACACTGAAGCTTTCTTT; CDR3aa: CASSHNPNTEAFF
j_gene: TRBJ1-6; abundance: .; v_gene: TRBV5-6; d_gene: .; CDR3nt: TGTGCCAGCAGCTTGGGGAGGCGGCATAATTCACCCCTCCACTTT; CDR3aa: CASSLGRRHNSPLHF
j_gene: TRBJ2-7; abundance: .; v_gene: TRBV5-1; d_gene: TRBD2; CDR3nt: TGCGCCAGCAGCGCTAGCGGGAACTCCTACGAGCAGTACTTC; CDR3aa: CASSASGNSYEQYF
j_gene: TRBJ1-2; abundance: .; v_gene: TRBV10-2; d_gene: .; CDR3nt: TGCGCCAGCAGTGGGGACCGCGGGAGTGGCTACACCTTC; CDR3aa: CASSGDRGSGYTF
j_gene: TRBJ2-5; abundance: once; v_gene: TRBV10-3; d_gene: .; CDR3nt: TGTGCCATCAGTGAGTCATCGGAGACCCAGTACTTC; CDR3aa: CAISESSETQYF
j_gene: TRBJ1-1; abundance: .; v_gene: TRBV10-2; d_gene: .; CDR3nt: TGCGCCAGCACTCACTCCACCGCAGCGAACACTGAAGCTTTCTTT; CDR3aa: CASTHSTAANTEAFF
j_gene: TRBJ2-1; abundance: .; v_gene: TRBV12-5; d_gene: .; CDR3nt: TGTGCTAGTGGTTTGGCCCTAAAAATGGGGATAGGAGTGCAGTTCTTC; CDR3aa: CASGLALKMGIGVQFF
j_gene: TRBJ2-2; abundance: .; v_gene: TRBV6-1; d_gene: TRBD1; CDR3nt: TGTGCCAGCAGTTCGACAGGGGAGAGCGGGGAGCTGTTTTTT; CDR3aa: CASSSTGESGELFF
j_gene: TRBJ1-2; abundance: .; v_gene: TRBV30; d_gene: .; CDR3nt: TGTGCCTGGAGTTTCAGGGGTTTGAGCGGCTACACCTTC; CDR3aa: CAWSFRGLSGYTF
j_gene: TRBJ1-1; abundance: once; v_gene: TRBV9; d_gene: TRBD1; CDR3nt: TGTGCCAGCAGCGTGGGGACAGGGGCTGGTACTGAAGCTTTCTTT; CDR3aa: CASSVGTGAGTEAFF
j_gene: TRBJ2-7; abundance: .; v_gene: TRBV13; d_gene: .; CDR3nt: TGTGCCAGCAGCTTGTCCGGTTTGGGATACGAGCAGTACTTC; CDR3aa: CASSLSGLGYEQYF
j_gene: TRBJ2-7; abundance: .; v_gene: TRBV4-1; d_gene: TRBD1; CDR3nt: TGCGCCAGCAGCCAAGATGGACCAGGGGGCGCCTACGAGCAGTACTTC; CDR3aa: CASSQDGPGGAYEQYF
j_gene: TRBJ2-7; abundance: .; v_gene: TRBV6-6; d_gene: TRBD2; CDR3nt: TGTGCCAGCAGTTACTCGGGACTAGCGCCCGAGCAGTACTTC; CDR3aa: CASSYSGLAPEQYF
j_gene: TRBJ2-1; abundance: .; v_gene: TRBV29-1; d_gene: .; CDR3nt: TGCAGCGTTGAGAGGGGCGGGACAGACGAGCAGTTCTTC; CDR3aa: CSVERGGTDEQFF
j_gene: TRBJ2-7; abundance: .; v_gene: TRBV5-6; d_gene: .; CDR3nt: TGTGCCAGCAGCACGGACATTACCTACGAGCAGTACTTC; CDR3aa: CASSTDITYEQYF
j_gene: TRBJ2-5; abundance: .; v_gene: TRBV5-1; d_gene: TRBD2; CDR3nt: TGCGCCAGCAGCCCTGGACTAGCGGGGAAGTTGGAGACCCAGTACTTC; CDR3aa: CASSPGLAGKLETQYF
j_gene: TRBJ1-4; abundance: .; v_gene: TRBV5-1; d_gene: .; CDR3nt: TGCGCCAGCAGCGGAGCAACAGGGCCTAATGAAAAACTGTTTTTT; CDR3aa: CASSGATGPNEKLFF
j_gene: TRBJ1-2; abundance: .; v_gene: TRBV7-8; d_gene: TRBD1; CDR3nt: TGTGCCAGCAGCTCGGCAGGGGGTTACTCCGGCTACACCTTC; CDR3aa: CASSSAGGYSGYTF
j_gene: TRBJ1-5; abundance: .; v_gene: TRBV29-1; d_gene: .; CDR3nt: TGCAGCGTTGCGGGGGCCAATCAGCCCCAGCATTTT; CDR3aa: CSVAGANQPQHF
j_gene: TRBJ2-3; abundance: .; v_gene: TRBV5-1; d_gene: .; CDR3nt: TGCGCCAGCAGACAAGACAGGATCCGCACAGATACGCAGTATTTT; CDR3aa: CASRQDRIRTDTQYF
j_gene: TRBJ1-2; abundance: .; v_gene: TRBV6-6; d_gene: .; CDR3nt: TGTGCCAGCAGTTACTCTGCCAGGGGCGGCTATGGCTACACCTTC; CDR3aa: CASSYSARGGYGYTF
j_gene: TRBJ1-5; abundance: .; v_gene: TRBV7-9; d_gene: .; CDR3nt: TGTGCCAGCAGCTTAGCGCTGGGTGGGGCGATTTATAGCAATCAGCCCCAGCATTTT; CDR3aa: CASSLALGGAIYSNQPQHF
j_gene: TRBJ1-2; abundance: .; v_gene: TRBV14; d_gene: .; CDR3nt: TGTGCCAGCAGCCTTTCTGGGATTTACTATGGCTACACCTTC; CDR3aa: CASSLSGIYYGYTF
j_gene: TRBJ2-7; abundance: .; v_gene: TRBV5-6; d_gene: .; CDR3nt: TGTGCCAGCAGCCAGGGAGGGGGAGACGAGCAGTACTTC; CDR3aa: CASSQGGGDEQYF
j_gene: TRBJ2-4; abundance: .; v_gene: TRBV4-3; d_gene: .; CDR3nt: TGCGCCAGCAGCCAAGATAGGGGGGAGGAAAACATTCAGTACTTC; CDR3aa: CASSQDRGEENIQYF
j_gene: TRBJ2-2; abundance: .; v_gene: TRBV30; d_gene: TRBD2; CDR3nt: TGTGCCCGTAGTAGCGGGGGGGCCCTCACCGGGGAGCTGTTTTTT; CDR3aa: CARSSGGALTGELFF
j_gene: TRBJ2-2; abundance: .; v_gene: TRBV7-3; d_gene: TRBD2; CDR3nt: TGTGCCAGCAGCACAGGGACTAGCGGTATTACCGGGGAGCTGTTTTTT; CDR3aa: CASSTGTSGITGELFF
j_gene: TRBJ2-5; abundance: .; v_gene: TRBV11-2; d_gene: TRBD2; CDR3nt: TGTGCCAGCAGCTTAAATCTAGCGGGGGGCCAAGAGACCCAGTACTTC; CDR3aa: CASSLNLAGGQETQYF
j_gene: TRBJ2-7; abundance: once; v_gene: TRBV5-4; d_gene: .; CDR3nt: TGTGCCAGCAGCTCCGGACAGAAGGCCTACGAGCAGTACTTC; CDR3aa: CASSSGQKAYEQYF
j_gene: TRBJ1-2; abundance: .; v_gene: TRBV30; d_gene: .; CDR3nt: TGTGCCTGGATGGGGGCAGGTTACAACTATGGCTACACCTTC; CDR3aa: CAWMGAGYNYGYTF
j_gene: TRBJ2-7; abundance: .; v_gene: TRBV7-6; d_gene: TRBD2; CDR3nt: TGTGCCAGCAGCTTACTAGCGGGGGGGCCGGCGGACGAGCAGTACTTC; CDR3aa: CASSLLAGGPADEQYF
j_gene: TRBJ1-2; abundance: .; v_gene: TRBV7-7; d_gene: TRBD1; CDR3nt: TGTGCTAGCAGCCCGCTCTTTACAGGGGCAGTCTATGGCTACACCTTC; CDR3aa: CASSPLFTGAVYGYTF
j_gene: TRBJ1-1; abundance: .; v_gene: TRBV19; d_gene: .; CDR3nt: TGTGCCAGTAGTATGGGCAGGGGACGCACTGAAGCTTTCTTT; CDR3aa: CASSMGRGRTEAFF
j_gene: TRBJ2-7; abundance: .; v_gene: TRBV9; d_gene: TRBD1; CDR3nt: TGTGCCAGCAGCGACAGGGGGCGAGACGGCGAGCAGTACTTC; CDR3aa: CASSDRGRDGEQYF